The 24 T cell receptor beta chains below were found in one sample sequenced in a study of cytomegalovirus exposure and HLA in healthy donors. Primers included in the PCR were 60 Vbeta and 13 Jbeta primers. This table comes from immunoSEQ multiplex PCR, and its TCRdb copy is limited to in-frame clones, with some not included. The sample has about 100,000 clones, around four fifths seen once. The sequencing input was PBMCs. Receptor source: a middle-aged man in good health and CMV-seronegative.

CDR3 loop: CASSVPDGTGELFF. As DNA, the CDR3 is TGTGCCAGCAGCGTTCCCGACGGGACCGGGGAGCTGTTTTTT. The chain links TRBV9 to TRBJ2-2; D gene ambiguous. The ends were cut back, 2 bases at V and 5 bases at J, with 10 bases in the middle. The CDR3 consists of 14 residues. Germline loops: CDR1 SGDLS, CDR2 YYNGEE. The full variable domain, its missing parts supplied by reference TRBV9 and TRBJ2-2, is DSGVTQTPKHLITATGQRVTLRCSPRSGDLSVYWYQQSLDQGLQFLIQYYNGEERAKGNILERFSAQQFPDLHSELNLSSLELGDSALYFCASSVPDGTGELFFGEGSRLTVL.

This clone was observed a handful of times. The chain couples TRBV9 to TRBJ2-1; the match to TRBD2 covers 9 bases. Germline V lookup: CDR1 SGDLS, CDR2 YYNGEE. The CDR3 runs 16 residues. The ends lost 0 bases at V and 4 bases at J; junction bases unmatched: 5. The CDR3: CASSVVGGGGYNEQFF. For the CDR3, the DNA is TGTGCCAGCAGCGTAGTGGGCGGGGGGGGATACAATGAGCAGTTCTTC.

V usage is TRBV10-1 and J usage is TRBJ1-1; a possible D gene is TRBD1 (5 bases). Trimming left V 6 bases short and J 8 bases short, with 19 bases between. The germline gives CDR1 WNHNN, CDR2 SYGVQD (reference sequence). The CDR3 totals 14 residues. CDR3 protein: CASSRLLTGSEAFF. Here the CDR3 DNA reads TGCGCCAGCAGCCGTCTTTTAACAGGTTCAGAAGCTTTCTTT.

This clone turned up a few times. The rearrangement joins TRBV5-4 to TRBJ2-7; 10 bases match TRBD2. The ends lost 4 bases at V and 5 bases at J; junction bases unmatched: 9. The length of the CDR3 is 15 residues. The germline V gene encodes CDR1 SGHNT and CDR2 YYREEE (reference sequence). CDR3 nucleotide sequence: TGTGCCAGCAGCGCGAGGGGACTAGCGATCCACGAGCAGTACTTC. Translating it yields CASSARGLAIHEQYF.

The chain is built from TRBV18 and TRBJ2-7; tentatively, D is TRBD2 (5 bases). V gave up 0 bases and J gave up 5 bases, with 17 bases separating them. CDR3 size: 16 residues. CDR1 and CDR2 (germline): KGHSH, LQKENI. Here the CDR3 DNA reads TGTGCCAGCTCACCACCGATCCGAGTTAGCGCCCACGAGCAGTACTTC. Its translation is CASSPPIRVSAHEQYF.

The rearrangement joins TRBV7-2 to TRBJ1-1; no clear D. The germline V gene encodes CDR1 SGHTA and CDR2 FQGNSA. Trimming pared 5 bases from V and 1 base from J, leaving 14 bases between. The CDR3 is made up of 15 amino acids. CDR3 nucleotide sequence: TGTGCCAGCAGCCTCACCTGGCAGTGGAACACTGAAGCTTTCTTT. It is translated as CASSLTWQWNTEAFF.

This clone was counted a single time. The CDR3 nucleotides are TGTGCCAGCAGGCTAACAGGGAGTTCACCCCTCCACTTT. This gives the protein CASRLTGSSPLHF. The rearrangement links TRBV27 to TRBJ1-6, with a possible D match to TRBD1 (6 bases). Trimming shortened V by 6 bases and J by 9 bases, and 12 bases separated the two germline ends. The length of the CDR3 is 13 residues. Germline-derived CDR1 and CDR2 are MNHEY and SMNVEV (reference sequence).

V and J are TRBV11-2 and TRBJ1-1; D is unclear. Trimming cost V 5 bases and J 0 bases, with 13 bases left between them. CDR1 SGHAT and CDR2 FQNNGV come from the germline V gene. CDR3 length: 15 amino acids. CDR3 sequence (DNA): TGTGCCAGCAGCCGGTGGGAGGAGATGAACACTGAAGCTTTCTTT. It translates to CASSRWEEMNTEAFF.

This clone was detected only once. The chain uses TRBV9 and TRBJ2-3, with D hard to call. Germline CDR1 is SGDLS and CDR2 is YYNGEE. V was trimmed by 0 bases and J by 1 base, leaving 3 bases between them. The CDR3 totals 13 residues. CDR3: CASSVAGTDTQYF. The CDR3, as DNA: TGTGCCAGCAGCGTAGCTGGCACAGATACGCAGTATTTT.

This chain connects TRBV5-4 to TRBJ2-3, with TRBD2 matching 12 bases. The germline V gene encodes CDR1 SGHNT and CDR2 YYREEE (reference sequence). CDR3 length: 16 residues. The V and J ends lost 2 bases and 4 bases, in that order; junction bases with no gene match: 5. CDR3: CASSFPSGGASDTQYF. DNA for the CDR3: TGTGCCAGCAGCTTTCCTAGCGGGGGGGCCTCAGATACGCAGTATTTT.

V and J are TRBV10-3 and TRBJ2-6; D gene unclear. This CDR3 region has 13 residues. With 11 bases removed from V and 3 bases from J, the gap between germline ends came to 11 bases. Germline CDR1 is ENHRY and CDR2 is SYGVKD. The CDR3 loop is CAATSNGANVLTF. The CDR3 nucleotides read TGTGCCGCTACGTCAAATGGGGCCAACGTCCTGACTTTC.

The chain is built from TRBV11-1 and TRBJ1-1, with 11 bases that match TRBD1. Germline V lookup: CDR1 SGHAT, CDR2 FQDESV (reference sequence). After removal of 1 base from V and 0 bases from J, the junction contained 4 bases not matched to a gene. The CDR3 covers 17 residues. The CDR3 spells CASSLGGGQGVNTEAFF. In nucleotides, the CDR3 is TGTGCCAGCAGCTTAGGCGGGGGACAGGGGGTGAACACTGAAGCTTTCTTT. The variable domain in full, with the rest retrieved from reference TRBV11-1 and TRBJ1-1, is EAEVAQSPRYKITEKSQAVAFWCDPISGHATLYWYRQILGQGPELLVQFQDESVVDDSQLPKDRFSAERLKGVDSTLKIQPAELGDSAMYLCASSLGGGQGVNTEAFFGQGTRLTVV.

This rearrangement joins TRBV29-1 to TRBJ1-2; D may be TRBD1 (6 bases). CDR3 size: 12 residues. V lost 7 bases and J 1 base, leaving 10 bases between the germline ends. The V gene's germline CDR1 is SQVTM and CDR2 ANQGSEA. The CDR3 DNA follows: TGCAGCGCCGGACAGAGTAACTATGGCTACACCTTC. Protein product: CSAGQSNYGYTF.

This clone was detected a few times. This sequence joins TRBV18 and TRBJ1-2; possibly TRBD1 for D (6 bases). The ends were cut back, 0 bases at V and 2 bases at J, with 10 bases in the middle. The CDR3 sequence is 15 residues long. Looked up from germline, CDR1 is KGHSH and CDR2 is LQKENI. The CDR3 reads CASSPPWTANYGYTF. The DNA of the CDR3 is TGTGCCAGCTCACCACCTTGGACAGCCAACTATGGCTACACCTTC.

This clone was found once. The rearrangement joins TRBV6-5 to TRBJ2-2, with TRBD1 matching over 7 bases. The V and J ends lost 10 bases and 2 bases, in that order; junction bases with no gene match: 7. Germline V gene data show CDR1 as MNHEY and CDR2 as SVGAGI. The CDR3 totals 14 residues. Written as DNA, the CDR3 is TGTGCCACCTCCGGGACAGCCAACACCGGGGAGCTGTTTTTT. Translating gives CATSGTANTGELFF.

The chain is built from TRBV6-5 and TRBJ1-2; the match to TRBD1 covers 7 bases. The CDR3 is 12 residues long. V shed 2 bases, J shed 8 bases, and the junction held 2 bases outside the gene matches. From germline, CDR1 is MNHEY and CDR2 SVGAGI. The CDR3 DNA is TGTGCCAGCAGTTACAGGGGGCGAGGCTACACCTTC. This translates into CASSYRGRGYTF.

The rearrangement joins TRBV18 to TRBJ2-3; D gene ambiguous. This CDR3 contains 19 residues. Germline assignment: CDR1 KGHSH and CDR2 LQKENI. Deletions cut 2 bases from V and 1 base from J, with 22 bases between. CDR3 in DNA: TGTGCCAGCTCACCAGGTGTCGCCGGCGGCGGCTCTGGCACAGATACGCAGTATTTT. This sequence encodes CASSPGVAGGGSGTDTQYF.

This clone was detected only once. The chain employs TRBV7-9 and TRBJ1-2, with 9 bases fitting TRBD1. The V gene's germline CDR1 is SEHNR and CDR2 FQNEAQ (reference sequence). The CDR3 runs to 13 residues. Trimming cost V 2 bases and J 8 bases; bases outside gene matches: 3. The CDR3 region is CASSLNTGGGYTF. The CDR3 bases are TGTGCCAGCAGCTTAAATACAGGGGGCGGCTACACCTTC. The full variable domain, its missing parts supplied by reference TRBV7-9 and TRBJ1-2, is DTGVSQNPRHKITKRGQNVTFRCDPISEHNRLYWYRQTLGQGPEFLTYFQNEAQLEKSRLLSDRFSAERPKGSFSTLEIQRTEQGDSAMYLCASSLNTGGGYTFGSGTRLTVV.

DNA for the CDR3: TGTGCCAGCAGCCCCCGGTCTGATAGCAATCAGCCCCAGCATTTT. Protein product: CASSPRSDSNQPQHF. The chain links TRBV16 to TRBJ1-5; no firm D call. V lost 4 bases and J 0 bases, leaving 10 bases between the germline ends. This CDR3 spans 15 amino acids. CDR1 KGHSY and CDR2 FQNENV come from the germline V gene.

Remarks on this clone: At the DNA level, this CDR3 is encoded by other sequences in the same sample as well. The chain couples TRBV9 to TRBJ2-3, with unresolved D. Deletions cut 0 bases from V and 1 base from J, with 6 bases between. This CDR3 region has 14 residues. Germline CDR1 and CDR2: SGDLS and YYNGEE. The CDR3 is CASSVASGTDTQYF. The CDR3 DNA reads TGTGCCAGCAGCGTAGCTTCTGGCACAGATACGCAGTATTTT. Full variable domain (missing parts from reference TRBV9 and TRBJ2-3): DSGVTQTPKHLITATGQRVTLRCSPRSGDLSVYWYQQSLDQGLQFLIQYYNGEERAKGNILERFSAQQFPDLHSELNLSSLELGDSALYFCASSVASGTDTQYFGPGTRLTVL.

V is TRBV7-2 and J is TRBJ1-3; TRBD1 aligns across 7 bases. Trimming removed 2 bases from V and 4 bases from J; junction bases left unmatched: 5. This CDR3 spans 15 amino acids. From germline, CDR1 is SGHTA and CDR2 FQGNSA. The CDR3 nucleotides read TGTGCCAGCAGCTTAAGGGGGCCCTCAGGAAACACCATATATTTT. Translating gives CASSLRGPSGNTIYF. The variable domain in full, completed from reference TRBV7-2 and TRBJ1-3, reads GAGVSQSPSNKVTEKGKDVELRCDPISGHTALYWYRQSLGQGLEFLIYFQGNSAPDKSGLPSDRFSAERTGGSVSTLTIQRTQQEDSAVYLCASSLRGPSGNTIYFGEGSWLTVV.

This clone was observed a few times. This chain connects TRBV5-6 to TRBJ2-5, with a tentative D call TRBD2 (6 bases). V was shortened by 5 bases and J by 2 bases, with 16 bases between the two germline ends. In germline, CDR1 is SGHDT, CDR2 YYEEEE. This CDR3 comprises 15 residues. The CDR3 sequence: CASRTRGNKQETQYF. In DNA, the CDR3 is TGTGCCAGCAGGACCCGGGGGAATAAACAAGAGACCCAGTACTTC.

This clone was picked up one time. This chain joins TRBV7-2 and TRBJ1-2; tentatively, D is TRBD1 (5 bases). The CDR3 has 15 residues. The V gene lost 4 bases and the J gene lost 6 bases, with 18 bases spanning the gap. CDR1 SGHTA and CDR2 FQGNSA come from the germline V gene. The DNA for the CDR3 is TGTGCCAGCAGCTCCACACTTACAGGCGTTCATGGCTACACCTTC. Protein product: CASSSTLTGVHGYTF.

The J gene is TRBJ2-5, the V gene TRBV9; maybe TRBD2 (6 bases). CDR3 length: 15 residues. Trimming shortened V by 0 bases and J by 5 bases, and 14 bases separated the two germline ends. The germline V gene encodes CDR1 SGDLS and CDR2 YYNGEE. CDR3 loop: CASSVVGTRGETQYF. CDR3 DNA: TGTGCCAGCAGCGTAGTGGGGACTCGGGGGGAGACCCAGTACTTC.